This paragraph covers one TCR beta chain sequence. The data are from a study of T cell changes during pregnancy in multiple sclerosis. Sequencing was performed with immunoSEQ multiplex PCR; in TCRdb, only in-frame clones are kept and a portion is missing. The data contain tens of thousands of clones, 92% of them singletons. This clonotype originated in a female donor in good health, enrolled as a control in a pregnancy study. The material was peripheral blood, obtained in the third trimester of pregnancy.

The CDR3 DNA is TGCGCCAGCAGCCAACAGGGAGGAGGTGTCGATCGGGTTCAGGGCTACACCTTC. Amino acid sequence: CASSQQGGGVDRVQGYTF. This chain links TRBV4-1 with TRBJ1-2; D is possibly TRBD1 (5 bases). Deletions cut 2 bases from V and 8 bases from J, with 27 bases between. The CDR3 spans 18 residues. Germline V gene sequence: CDR1 MGHRA, CDR2 YSYEKL.